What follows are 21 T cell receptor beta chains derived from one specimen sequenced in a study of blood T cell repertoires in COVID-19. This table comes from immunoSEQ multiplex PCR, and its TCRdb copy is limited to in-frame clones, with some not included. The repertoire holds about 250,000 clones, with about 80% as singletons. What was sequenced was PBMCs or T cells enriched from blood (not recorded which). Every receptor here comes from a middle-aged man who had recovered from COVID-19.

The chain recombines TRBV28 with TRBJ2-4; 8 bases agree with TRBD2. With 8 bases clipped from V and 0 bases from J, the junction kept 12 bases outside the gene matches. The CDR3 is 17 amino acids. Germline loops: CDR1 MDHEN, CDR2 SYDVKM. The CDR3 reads CASGGLGGVLAKNIQYF. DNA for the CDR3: TGTGCCAGCGGGGGACTAGGGGGGGTGCTAGCCAAAAACATTCAGTACTTC.

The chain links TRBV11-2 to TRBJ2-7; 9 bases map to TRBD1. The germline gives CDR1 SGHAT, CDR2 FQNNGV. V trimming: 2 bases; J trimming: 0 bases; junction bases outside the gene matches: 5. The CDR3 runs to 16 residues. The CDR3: CASSLQGTGYSYEQYF. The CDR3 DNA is TGTGCCAGCAGCTTACAAGGGACAGGGTACTCCTACGAGCAGTACTTC.

The CDR3 sequence: CASSPPGTSGTYTGELFF. The CDR3 nucleotides are TGTGCCAGCAGCCCGCCCGGGACTAGCGGGACGTACACCGGGGAGCTGTTTTTT. The chain recombines TRBV4-2 with TRBJ2-2; 13 nucleotides match TRBD2. J gave up 3 bases and V 4 bases, and 8 bases lay outside the gene matches. The CDR3 extends over 18 amino acids. In germline, CDR1 is LGHNA, CDR2 YNFKEQ.

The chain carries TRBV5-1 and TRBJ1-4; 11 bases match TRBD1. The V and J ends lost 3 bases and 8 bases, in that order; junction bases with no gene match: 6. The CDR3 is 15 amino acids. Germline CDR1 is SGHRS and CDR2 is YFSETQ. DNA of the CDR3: TGCGCCAGCAGCTGGACAGGGGGCAACGCGGAAAAACTGTTTTTT. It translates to CASSWTGGNAEKLFF.

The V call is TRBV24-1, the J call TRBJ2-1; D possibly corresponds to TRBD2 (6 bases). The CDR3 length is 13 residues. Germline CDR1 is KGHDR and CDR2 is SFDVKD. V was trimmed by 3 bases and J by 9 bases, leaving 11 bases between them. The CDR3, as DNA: TGTGCCACCAGTGATGGGGGAGCGGGTGAGCAGTTCTTC. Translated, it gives CATSDGGAGEQFF.

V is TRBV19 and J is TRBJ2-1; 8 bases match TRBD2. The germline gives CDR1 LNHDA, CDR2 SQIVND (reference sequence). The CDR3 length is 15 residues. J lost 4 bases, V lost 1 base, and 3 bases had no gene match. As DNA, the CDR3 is TGTGCCAGTAGTATAGCAGTAGCGGGGTACAATGAGCAGTTCTTC. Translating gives CASSIAVAGYNEQFF.

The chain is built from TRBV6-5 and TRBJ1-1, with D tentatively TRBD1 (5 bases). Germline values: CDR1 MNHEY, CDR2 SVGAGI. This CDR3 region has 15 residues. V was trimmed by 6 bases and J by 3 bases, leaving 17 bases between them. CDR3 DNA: TGTGCCAGCAGGCGACGGGGGGGAAAGGACACTGAAGCTTTCTTT. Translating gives CASRRRGGKDTEAFF.

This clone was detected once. The CDR3 bases are TGTGCCAGCAGCTTAAGTCGCGGGACCTACTACGAGCAGTACTTC. Translated: CASSLSRGTYYEQYF. The chain recombines TRBV7-2 with TRBJ2-7; possible D gene TRBD2, 6 bases. This CDR3 has 15 residues. V lost 2 bases and J lost 3, with 14 bases in between. Germline CDR1 reads SGHTA; CDR2 reads FQGNSA.

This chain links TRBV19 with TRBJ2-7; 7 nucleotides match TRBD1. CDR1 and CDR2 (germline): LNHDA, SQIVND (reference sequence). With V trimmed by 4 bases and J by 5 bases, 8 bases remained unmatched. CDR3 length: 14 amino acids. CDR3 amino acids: CASSKQTGLNEQYF. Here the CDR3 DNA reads TGTGCCAGTAGTAAACAGACAGGGCTGAACGAGCAGTACTTC.

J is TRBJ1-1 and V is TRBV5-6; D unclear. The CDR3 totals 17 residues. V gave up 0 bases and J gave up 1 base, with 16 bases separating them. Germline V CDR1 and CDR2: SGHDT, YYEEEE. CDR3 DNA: TGTGCCAGCAGCTTGGCCGGGAGGGTACTTGCGAACACTGAAGCTTTCTTT. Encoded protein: CASSLAGRVLANTEAFF. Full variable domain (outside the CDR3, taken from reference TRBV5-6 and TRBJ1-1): DAGVTQSPTHLIKTRGQQVTLRCSPKSGHDTVSWYQQALGQGPQFIFQYYEEEERQRGNFPDRFSGHQFPNYSSELNVNALLLGDSALYLCASSLAGRVLANTEAFFGQGTRLTVV.

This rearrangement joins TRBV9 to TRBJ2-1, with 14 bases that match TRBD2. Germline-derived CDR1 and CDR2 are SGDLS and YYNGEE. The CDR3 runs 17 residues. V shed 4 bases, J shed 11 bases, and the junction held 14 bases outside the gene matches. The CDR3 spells CASSPLGLAGAAGQQFF. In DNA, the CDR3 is TGTGCCAGCAGCCCCTTGGGACTAGCGGGAGCCGCGGGTCAGCAGTTCTTC.

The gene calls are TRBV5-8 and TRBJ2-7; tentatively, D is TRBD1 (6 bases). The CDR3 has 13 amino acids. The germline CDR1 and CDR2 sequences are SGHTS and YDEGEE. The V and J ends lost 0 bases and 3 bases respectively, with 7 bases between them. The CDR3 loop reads CASSLEQGYEQYF. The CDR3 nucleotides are TGTGCCAGCAGCTTGGAACAGGGCTACGAGCAGTACTTC.

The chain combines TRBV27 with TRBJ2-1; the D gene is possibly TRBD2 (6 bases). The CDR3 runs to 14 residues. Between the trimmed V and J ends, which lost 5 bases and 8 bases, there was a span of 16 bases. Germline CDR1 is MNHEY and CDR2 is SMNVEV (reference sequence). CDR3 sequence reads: CASSLFGGWDEQFF. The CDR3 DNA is TGTGCCAGCAGTCTCTTTGGGGGGTGGGATGAGCAGTTCTTC.

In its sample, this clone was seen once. Here the CDR3 reads CASSLETIDPEDTIYF. The CDR3 nucleotides are TGTGCCAGCAGCTTAGAGACCATCGACCCGGAGGACACCATATATTTT. The gene calls are TRBV11-1 and TRBJ1-3; unclear D gene. Germline CDR1 reads SGHAT; CDR2 reads FQDESV (reference sequence). V shed 1 base and J shed 8 bases, with 18 bases lying between them. The CDR3 has 16 residues.

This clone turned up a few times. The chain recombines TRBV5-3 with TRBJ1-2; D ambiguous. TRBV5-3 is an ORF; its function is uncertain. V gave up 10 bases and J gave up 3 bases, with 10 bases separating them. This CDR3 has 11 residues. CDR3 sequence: CAPLRHYGYTF. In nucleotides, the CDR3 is TGTGCCCCTCTCAGGCACTATGGCTACACCTTC.

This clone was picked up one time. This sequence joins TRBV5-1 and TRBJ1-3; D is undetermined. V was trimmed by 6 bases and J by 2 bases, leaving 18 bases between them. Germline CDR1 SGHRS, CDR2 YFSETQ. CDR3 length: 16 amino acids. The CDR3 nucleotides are TGCGCCAGCACCCTCGTAGGTGCGGGGACTGGAAACACCATATATTTT. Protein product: CASTLVGAGTGNTIYF.

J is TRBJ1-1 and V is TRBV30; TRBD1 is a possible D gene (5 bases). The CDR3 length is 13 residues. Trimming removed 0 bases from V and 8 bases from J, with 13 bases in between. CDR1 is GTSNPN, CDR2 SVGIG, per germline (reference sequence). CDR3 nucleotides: TGTGCCTGGAGTGTACGAAGGACACTCGAAGCTTTCTTT. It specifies CAWSVRRTLEAFF.

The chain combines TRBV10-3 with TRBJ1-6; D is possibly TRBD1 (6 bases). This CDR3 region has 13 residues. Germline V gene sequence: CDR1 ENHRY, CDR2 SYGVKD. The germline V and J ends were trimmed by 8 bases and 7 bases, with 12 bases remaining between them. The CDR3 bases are TGTGCCATCGGACAGATCGGCAATTCACCCCTCCACTTT. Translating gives CAIGQIGNSPLHF.

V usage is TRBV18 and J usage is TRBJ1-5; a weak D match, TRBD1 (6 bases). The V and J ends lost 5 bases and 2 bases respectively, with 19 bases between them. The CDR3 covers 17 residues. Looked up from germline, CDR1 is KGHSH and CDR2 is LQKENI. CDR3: CASSYRDTGRGNQPQHF. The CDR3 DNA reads TGTGCCAGCTCATACCGGGACACCGGCCGGGGCAATCAGCCCCAGCATTTT.

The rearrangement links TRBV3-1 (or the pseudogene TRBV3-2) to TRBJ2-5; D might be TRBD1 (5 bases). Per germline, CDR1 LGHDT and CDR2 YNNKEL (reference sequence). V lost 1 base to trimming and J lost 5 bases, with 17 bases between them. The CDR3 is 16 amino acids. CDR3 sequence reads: CASSQGAGNVAETQYF. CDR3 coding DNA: TGTGCCAGCAGCCAAGGGGCAGGGAATGTGGCGGAGACCCAGTACTTC.

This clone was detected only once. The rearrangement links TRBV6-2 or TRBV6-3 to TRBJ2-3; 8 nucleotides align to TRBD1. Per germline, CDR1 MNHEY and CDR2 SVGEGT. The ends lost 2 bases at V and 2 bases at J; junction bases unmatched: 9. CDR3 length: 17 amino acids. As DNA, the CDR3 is TGTGCCAGCAGTTACGATGTCAGGGGGCGGCACACAGATACGCAGTATTTT. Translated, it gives CASSYDVRGRHTDTQYF.